This section outlines one TCR beta chain sequence together with its context. The specificity of this receptor is unknown. Base qualities were left out, and no much larger clone turns up one base away. The protocol used for the library was the immunoSEQ multiplex PCR assay. Under the source paper's analysis protocol: During preprocessing, nonproductive sequences were removed, along with CDR3s that did not begin with C, did not end with F or W, or were shorter than 7 amino acids. The MANAFEST web app was used to call antigen-specific clonotypes on the basis of expansion compared with the reference and with other culture wells. A clone was considered positive if significant expansion relative to the reference culture was observed in 2 of 3 replicate wells at an FDR below 0.05. Positive clones also required significant expansion versus all other tandem wells and an odds ratio above 5. After three terminal residues were trimmed from each end, CDR3 homology was quantified as pairwise Levenshtein distance using the stringdist R package. TCRdb obtained this table from immuneACCESS and retained in-frame rearrangements with V and J assigned. These tables miss some clones; where compared with another copy, unresolved V genes account for less than half of the shortfall, and the remainder is unexplained. V and J calls and clone size are copied from that table; D and trimming were computed from the DNA. The sample data list 15,000 to 25,000 clones, and 70% to 85% of these were observed just once. Clones ranked in the top ten supply more than 20% of the sample.

This sample stems from a study of CD4 T cells in relation to SARS-CoV-2 and coronaviruses (dated by TCRdb to about 2021). The study in broad terms: In the ViraFEST assay, PBMCs were grown with antigen for approximately ten days, and TCR beta CDR3s were then sequenced to identify antigen-specific clonal expansions. HLA restriction was mapped for shared crossreactive spike epitopes using patient-derived lymphoblastoid cell lines. Samples from a few pre-COVID donors and the naive versus memory experiments were sequenced with the Adaptive Biotechnologies TCR-sequencing kit; other data were Illumina-based. The negative reference condition was either a culture with an HIV-1 Nef peptide pool or a culture with no peptide. A different TCR-beta assay, based on Illumina, was used to sequence expansion assays from other donors in the study. Memory CD4+ T cell crossreactivity between SARS-CoV-2 and common cold coronavirus spike proteins was assessed at the TCR clonotype level in the study. The paper as a whole reports these results and caveats: Since the crossreactivity analysis centred on spike protein, crossreactivity against other viral proteins was not assessed. Because no donor provided both pre-pandemic and post-infection samples, tracing the source of pre-existing responses was limited. In approximately 65% of donors, memory CD4+ clonotypes turned up that crossrecognized SARS-CoV-2 and at least one common cold coronavirus spike. Compared with monoreactive clones, crossreactive clones had significantly weaker SARS-CoV-2-driven expansion, a result consistent with antigenic imprinting. The study was constrained by small numbers of patients and of tested TCRs.

V is trimmed back by 6 bases and J by 0 bases, and the junction contains 11 bases that no gene match accounts for. Including cysteine and phenylalanine, the CDR3 has 18 amino acids. Kept here is only the CDR3 DNA, which spans 54 bases and is read in frame from base 1. Sequences SNHLY (CDR1) and FYNNEI (CDR2) are obtained from the germline V gene. CD4+ T cells from unexposed donors were collected before the COVID-19 pandemic (2011-2018). After roughly 11 days of culture, CD4+ T cells were isolated with the EasySep CD4+ T cell isolation kit. As cell numbers permitted, CD4+ T cells from unexposed donors were tested for reactivity to SARS-CoV-2 S and N and to four common cold coronavirus spike pools. PBMCs were cultured at under 2.5 million per well in IMDM supplemented with 5% human AB serum and about 9.2 IU/ml IL-2. Half of the culture medium was replaced with fresh IL-2-containing medium on days 3 and 7. In general, every peptide culture condition was set up in three replicate wells. The leukapheresis product for the unexposed donors was obtained through commercial purchase. PBMCs were isolated from leukapheresis product or whole blood by Ficoll-Paque PLUS gradient centrifugation. PBMCs were either cryopreserved at -140°C or used fresh in the expansion assay. The QIAamp Micro DNA Kit was used to extract genomic DNA from the CD4+ T cells.

The chain couples TRBV2 to TRBJ2-1; TRBD2 matches 10 bases in the middle. This clonotype was obtained from a human donor in good health. The sequencing input was CD4+ T cells from PBMCs, cultured in vitro. The DNA sequence is TGTGCCAGCAGAGGACTAGCGGCACTCAAAAGCTCCTACAATGAGCAGTTCTTC. Its translation reads: CASRGLAALKSSYNEQFF. With all but the CDR3 taken from the reference TRBV2 and TRBJ2-1 genes, the full variable domain is: EPEVTQTPSHQVTQMGQEVILRCVPISNHLYFYWYRQILGQKVEFLVSFYNNEISEKSEIFDDQFSVERPDGSNFTLKIRSTKLEDSAMYFCASRGLAALKSSYNEQFFGPGTRLTVL.